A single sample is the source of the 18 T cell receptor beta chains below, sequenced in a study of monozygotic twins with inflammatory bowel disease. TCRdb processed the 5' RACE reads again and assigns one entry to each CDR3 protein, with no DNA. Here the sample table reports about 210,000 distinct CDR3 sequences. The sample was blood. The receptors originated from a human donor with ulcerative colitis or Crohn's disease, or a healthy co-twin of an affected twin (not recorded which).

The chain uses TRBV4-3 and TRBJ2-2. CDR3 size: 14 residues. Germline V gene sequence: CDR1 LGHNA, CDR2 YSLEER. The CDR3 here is CASSQDYLAGELLF.

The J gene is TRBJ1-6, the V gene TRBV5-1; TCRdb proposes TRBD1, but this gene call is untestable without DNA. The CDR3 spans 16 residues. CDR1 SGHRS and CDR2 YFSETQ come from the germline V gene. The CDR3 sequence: CASSATGSSYNSPLHF.

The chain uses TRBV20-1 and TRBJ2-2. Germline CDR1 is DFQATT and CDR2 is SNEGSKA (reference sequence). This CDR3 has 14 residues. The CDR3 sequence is CSARPSVNTGELFF.

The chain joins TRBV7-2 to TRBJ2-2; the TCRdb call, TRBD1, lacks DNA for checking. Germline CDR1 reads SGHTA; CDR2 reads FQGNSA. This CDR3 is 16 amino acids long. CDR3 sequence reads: CASSLTGGSWSRELFF.

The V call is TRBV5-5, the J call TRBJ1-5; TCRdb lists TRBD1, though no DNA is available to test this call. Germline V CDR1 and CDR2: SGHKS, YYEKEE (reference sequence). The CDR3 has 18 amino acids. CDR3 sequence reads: CASSWREGTGTENQPQHF.

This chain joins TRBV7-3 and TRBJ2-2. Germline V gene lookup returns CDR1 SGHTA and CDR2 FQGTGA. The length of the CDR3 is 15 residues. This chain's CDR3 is CASSLGPANTGELFF.

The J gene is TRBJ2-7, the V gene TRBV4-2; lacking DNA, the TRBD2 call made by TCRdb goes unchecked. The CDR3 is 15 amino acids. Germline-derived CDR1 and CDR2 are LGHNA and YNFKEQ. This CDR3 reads CASSRTSGGQDEQYF.

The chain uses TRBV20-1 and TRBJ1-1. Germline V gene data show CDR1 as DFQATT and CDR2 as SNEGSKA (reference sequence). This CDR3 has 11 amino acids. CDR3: CSARPLVEAFF.

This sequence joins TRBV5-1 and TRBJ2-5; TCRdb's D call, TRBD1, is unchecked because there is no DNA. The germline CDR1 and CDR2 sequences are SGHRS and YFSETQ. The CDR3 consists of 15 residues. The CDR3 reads CASSWDRGRQETQYF. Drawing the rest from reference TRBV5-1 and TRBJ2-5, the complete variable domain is KAGVTQTPRYLIKTRGQQVTLSCSPISGHRSVSWYQQTPGQGLQFLFEYFSETQRNKGNFPGRFSGRQFSNSRSEMNVSTLELGDSALYLCASSWDRGRQETQYFGPGTRLLVL.

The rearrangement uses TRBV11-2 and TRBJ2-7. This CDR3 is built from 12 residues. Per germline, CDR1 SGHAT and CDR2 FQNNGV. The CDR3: CASSLVTGSGYF. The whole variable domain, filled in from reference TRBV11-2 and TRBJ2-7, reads EAGVAQSPRYKIIEKRQSVAFWCNPISGHATLYWYQQILGQGPKLLIQFQNNGVVDDSQLPKDRFSAERLKGVDSTLKIQPAKLEDSAVYLCASSLVTGSGYFGPGTRLTVT.

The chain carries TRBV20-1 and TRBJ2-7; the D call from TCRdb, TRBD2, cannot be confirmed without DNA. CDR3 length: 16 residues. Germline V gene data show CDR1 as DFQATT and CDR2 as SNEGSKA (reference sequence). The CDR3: CSARPILAGDIYEQYF.

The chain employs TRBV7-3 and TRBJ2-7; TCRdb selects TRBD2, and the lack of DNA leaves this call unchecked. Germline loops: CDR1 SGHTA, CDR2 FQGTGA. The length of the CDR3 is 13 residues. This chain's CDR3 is CASSPSPTAEQYF.

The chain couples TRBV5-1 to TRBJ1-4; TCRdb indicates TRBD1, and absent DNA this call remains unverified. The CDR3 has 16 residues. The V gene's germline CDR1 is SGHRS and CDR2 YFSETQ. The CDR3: CASSFRDLRTNEKLFF.

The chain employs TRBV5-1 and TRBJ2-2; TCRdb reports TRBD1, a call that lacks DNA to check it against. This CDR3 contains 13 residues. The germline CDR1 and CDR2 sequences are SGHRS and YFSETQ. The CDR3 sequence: CASGGGGTGELFF.

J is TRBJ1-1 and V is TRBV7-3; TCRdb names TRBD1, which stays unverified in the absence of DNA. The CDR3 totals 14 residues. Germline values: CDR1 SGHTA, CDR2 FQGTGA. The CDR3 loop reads CASSETGGSTEAFF.

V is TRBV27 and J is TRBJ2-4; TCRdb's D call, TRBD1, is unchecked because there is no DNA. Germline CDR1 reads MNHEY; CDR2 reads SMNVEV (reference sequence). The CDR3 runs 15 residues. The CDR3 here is CASGSQGRAKNIQYF.

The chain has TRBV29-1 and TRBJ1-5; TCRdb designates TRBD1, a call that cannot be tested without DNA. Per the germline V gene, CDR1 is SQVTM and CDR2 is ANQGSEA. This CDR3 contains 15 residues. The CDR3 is CSVGPWGVKNQPQHF.

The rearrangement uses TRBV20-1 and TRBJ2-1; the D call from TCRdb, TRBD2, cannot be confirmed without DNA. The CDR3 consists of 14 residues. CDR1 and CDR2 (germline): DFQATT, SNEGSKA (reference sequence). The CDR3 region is CSGATSGGAGEQFF.